The 25 T cell receptor beta chains reported below all come from one sample, sequenced in a study of graft-versus-host responses after intestinal transplantation. Sequencing was performed with immunoSEQ multiplex PCR; in TCRdb, only in-frame clones are kept and a portion is missing. The table records about 130,000 clones, roughly 92% of them present only once. Their antigens remain unidentified. Here the sequenced sample was unstimulated CD4+ T cells sorted from spleen or lymph node cells, taken before intestinal transplant. Every receptor here comes from a human donor who received an intestinal transplant.

The chain carries TRBV20-1 and TRBJ2-1, with D maybe TRBD1 (6 bases). The germline gives CDR1 DFQATT, CDR2 SNEGSKA (reference sequence). The V and J ends lost 2 bases and 11 bases respectively, with 10 bases between them. The CDR3 contains 11 residues. The DNA for the CDR3 is TGCAGTGCTAGATTCGGACAGCAGCAGTTCTTC. Protein product: CSARFGQQQFF.

The chain carries TRBV5-1 and TRBJ1-1; D gene ambiguous. The CDR3 spans 13 residues. V lost 5 bases, J lost 4 bases, and 12 bases lay in between. CDR1 and CDR2 (germline): SGHRS, YFSETQ. CDR3 protein: CASRDGISTEAFF. The DNA for the CDR3 is TGCGCCAGCAGGGACGGGATTAGCACTGAAGCTTTCTTT.

This rearrangement joins TRBV10-1 to TRBJ1-1, with TRBD1 as a possible D gene (5 bases). Germline-derived CDR1 and CDR2 are WNHNN and SYGVQD (reference sequence). V shed 7 bases and J shed 1 base, with 13 bases lying between them. The CDR3 spans 14 residues. CDR3 DNA: TGCGCCAGCATGGCCGGGACGGCGAACACTGAAGCTTTCTTT. Translation: CASMAGTANTEAFF.

The rearrangement uses TRBV19 and TRBJ1-2; perhaps TRBD1 as D (6 bases). CDR3 length: 14 amino acids. Per germline, CDR1 LNHDA and CDR2 SQIVND (reference sequence). Trimming removed 3 bases from V and 7 bases from J, with 15 bases in between. CDR3 region: CASSIRAGASGYTF. The CDR3 DNA is TGTGCCAGTAGTATCCGTGCGGGGGCTTCTGGCTACACCTTC.

This chain links TRBV5-5 with TRBJ1-3, with 7 bases fitting TRBD1. Per germline, CDR1 SGHKS and CDR2 YYEKEE (reference sequence). V lost 0 bases to trimming and J lost 1 base; unmatched junction nucleotides: 1. This CDR3 spans 15 amino acids. In nucleotides, the CDR3 is TGTGCCAGCAGCTTGGACAGGGGATCTGGAAACACCATATATTTT. Protein: CASSLDRGSGNTIYF.

The chain couples TRBV5-1 to TRBJ2-5, with unresolved D. The length of the CDR3 is 13 residues. Trimming stripped 2 bases from V and 2 bases from J, with 7 bases between. Per the germline V gene, CDR1 is SGHRS and CDR2 is YFSETQ. In nucleotides, the CDR3 is TGCGCCAGCAGCTTCGCAGGACAAGAGACCCAGTACTTC. This translates into CASSFAGQETQYF.

V gene TRBV9 combines with J gene TRBJ2-3; D is unclear. V lost 3 bases, J lost 9 bases, and 14 bases lay in between. CDR1 and CDR2 (germline): SGDLS, YYNGEE. The CDR3 length is 13 residues. CDR3 protein: CASSDDRGITQYF. The CDR3 DNA is TGTGCCAGCAGCGACGACCGTGGAATAACGCAGTATTTT.

The chain couples TRBV6-1 to TRBJ2-5, with D tentatively TRBD1 (5 bases). The CDR3 sequence is 13 residues long. V lost 6 bases and J lost 5, with 13 bases in between. The V gene's germline CDR1 is MNHNS and CDR2 SASEGT. The CDR3 spells CASRPLAGETQYF. Here the CDR3 DNA reads TGTGCCAGCAGGCCCTTGGCAGGGGAGACCCAGTACTTC.

Only a few counts were recorded for this clone. The rearrangement links TRBV10-3 to TRBJ1-3; D call uncertain. CDR1 is ENHRY, CDR2 SYGVKD, per germline. V was trimmed by 7 bases and J by 0 bases, leaving 13 bases between them. The length of the CDR3 is 15 residues. The CDR3 region has the DNA TGTGCCATCACCCCCGGGGAGATCTCTGGAAACACCATATATTTT. It translates to CAITPGEISGNTIYF.

CDR3 DNA: TGCGCCAGCAGCACGCGGACTAGCGGGGGGGCTATCGAGCAGTTCTTC. This sequence encodes CASSTRTSGGAIEQFF. The rearrangement links TRBV5-1 to TRBJ2-1, with 15 bases that match TRBD2. The CDR3 length is 16 residues. Looked up from germline, CDR1 is SGHRS and CDR2 is YFSETQ. V lost 4 bases, J lost 10 bases, and 9 bases stayed unmatched.

A single count supports this clone. This chain uses TRBV5-1 with TRBJ1-2; TRBD1 matches at 8 bases. The V segment lost 0 bases and the J segment 8 bases; nucleotides outside the gene matches: 3. Looked up from germline, CDR1 is SGHRS and CDR2 is YFSETQ. This CDR3 region has 13 residues. CDR3 DNA sequence: TGCGCCAGCAGCTTGGGACAGGGGAAAGGCTACACCTTC. Translating gives CASSLGQGKGYTF.

The chain combines TRBV6-1 with TRBJ2-5, with D tentatively TRBD1 (6 bases). The germline V and J ends were trimmed by 0 bases and 7 bases, with 15 bases remaining between them. The CDR3 consists of 15 residues. The germline V gene encodes CDR1 MNHNS and CDR2 SASEGT. This CDR3 is CASSEAGGRLGTQYF. The CDR3, as DNA: TGTGCCAGCAGTGAAGCAGGGGGACGTTTGGGGACCCAGTACTTC.

The chain joins TRBV11-2 to TRBJ1-3; no clear D. Germline V gene sequence: CDR1 SGHAT, CDR2 FQNNGV. V was shortened by 5 bases and J by 4 bases, with 15 bases between the two germline ends. The CDR3 loop spans 15 amino acids. CDR3 sequence: CASSLAGVQGNTIYF. The CDR3 nucleotides are TGTGCCAGCAGCCTGGCTGGGGTACAGGGAAACACCATATATTTT.

V gene TRBV6-6 combines with J gene TRBJ2-2; 10 bases fit TRBD2. Looked up from germline, CDR1 is MNHNY and CDR2 is SVGAGI (reference sequence). With V trimmed by 7 bases and J by 1 base, 6 bases remained unmatched. The CDR3 has 16 amino acids. The CDR3 nucleotides are TGTGCCAGCAATAATCTAGCGGGGGAGAACACCGGGGAGCTGTTTTTT. Its translation is CASNNLAGENTGELFF.

The CDR3 loop is CASRGLAGSEQFF. CDR3 sequence (DNA): TGCGCCAGCAGAGGACTAGCCGGCAGTGAGCAGTTCTTC. The chain employs TRBV4-1 and TRBJ2-1; 8 nucleotides line up with TRBD2. J gave up 9 bases and V 6 bases, and 7 bases lay outside the gene matches. This CDR3 is 13 amino acids long. Germline CDR1 reads MGHRA; CDR2 reads YSYEKL.

J is TRBJ1-2 and V is TRBV6-5, with 7 bases that match TRBD1. With V trimmed by 5 bases and J by 0 bases, 6 bases remained unmatched. CDR1 and CDR2 from the germline V gene are MNHEY and SVGAGI. CDR3 size: 15 residues. The CDR3 here is CASSKNRGSNYGYTF. The CDR3 nucleotides are TGTGCCAGCAGTAAAAACAGGGGCTCTAACTATGGCTACACCTTC.

The V call is TRBV2, the J call TRBJ2-4, with unresolved D. Per germline, CDR1 SNHLY and CDR2 FYNNEI. This CDR3 is built from 13 residues. The ends were cut back, 6 bases at V and 6 bases at J, with 12 bases in the middle. The CDR3 DNA reads TGTGCCAGCAGAAATGAAGGATCAAACATTCAGTACTTC. Translating it yields CASRNEGSNIQYF.

This chain joins TRBV11-2 and TRBJ2-7; a weak D match, TRBD2 (7 bases). Germline values: CDR1 SGHAT, CDR2 FQNNGV. This CDR3 is 13 amino acids long. Trimming removed 11 bases from V and 2 bases from J, with 16 bases in between. Here the CDR3 DNA reads TGTGCCCAAGGGGGGGCAATCCCCTACGAGCAGTACTTC. Translated, it gives CAQGGAIPYEQYF.

The V and J genes are TRBV2 and TRBJ2-1, with D perhaps TRBD2 (5 bases). Germline lookup yields CDR1 SNHLY and CDR2 FYNNEI. This CDR3 is built from 13 residues. V lost 8 bases and J lost 5, with 13 bases in between. The CDR3 protein is CASLIGRDNEQFF. CDR3 in DNA: TGTGCCAGCCTGATTGGGCGGGACAATGAGCAGTTCTTC.

The chain combines TRBV2 with TRBJ1-2; TRBD1 might be the D (6 bases). V was clipped by 3 bases and J by 7 bases, with 12 bases between them. The CDR3 extends over 13 amino acids. The germline CDR1 and CDR2 sequences are SNHLY and FYNNEI. This CDR3 is CASSEGGFGGYTF. CDR3 DNA sequence: TGTGCCAGCAGTGAGGGGGGCTTTGGTGGCTACACCTTC.

The chain is built from TRBV19 and TRBJ1-2; 7 bases match TRBD1. The CDR3 covers 14 residues. Per germline, CDR1 LNHDA and CDR2 SQIVND (reference sequence). After removal of 6 bases from V and 4 bases from J, the junction contained 8 bases not matched to a gene. In DNA, the CDR3 is TGTGCCAGTAGCACGACAGGGCACCCCTATGGCTACACCTTC. As protein: CASSTTGHPYGYTF.

V is TRBV7-6 and J is TRBJ1-2; the D gene is possibly TRBD1 (5 bases). Germline V CDR1 and CDR2: SGHVS, FNYEAQ. V dropped 5 bases and J dropped 4 bases, with 17 bases sitting between them. This CDR3 is built from 15 residues. CDR3 sequence: CASSPGPGGGYGYTF. In DNA form, the CDR3 reads TGTGCCAGCAGCCCCGGGCCGGGGGGTGGCTATGGCTACACCTTC.

The chain recombines TRBV10-2 with TRBJ1-3, with no clear D. Trimming took off 6 bases at V and 0 bases at J, with 9 bases between the two ends. CDR3 length: 14 amino acids. The germline V gene encodes CDR1 WSHSY and CDR2 SAAADI. CDR3 in DNA: TGCGCCAGCAGGGTGGAGAGCTCTGGAAACACCATATATTTT. Amino acid sequence: CASRVESSGNTIYF.

The V and J genes are TRBV11-3 and TRBJ2-6; 7 bases are a match to TRBD1. Germline-derived CDR1 and CDR2 are SGHNT and YENEEA. This CDR3 is built from 18 residues. Losses at the gene ends were 4 bases for V and 0 bases for J; bases not matched to a gene: 9. The CDR3 bases are TGTGCCAGCAGCTCGCAGAAAGGGGGCCCCTCTGGGGCCAACGTCCTGACTTTC. Its protein product is CASSSQKGGPSGANVLTF.

The J gene is TRBJ2-5, the V gene TRBV4-1; D is perhaps TRBD1 (6 bases). The length of the CDR3 is 13 residues. V lost 1 base to trimming and J lost 4 bases, with 7 bases between them. The V gene's germline CDR1 is MGHRA and CDR2 YSYEKL. CDR3 coding DNA: TGCGCCAGCAGCCAAGGCAGGGGAGAGACCCAGTACTTC. This sequence encodes CASSQGRGETQYF.